The 24 T cell receptor beta chains below come from one sample, sequenced in a study of human T cells and chemical hapten exposure. Time point noted: pre-sensitization, week 0. The sample's treatment: therapeutic diphenylcyclopropenone sensitization with weekly scalp DPC. Using its own MiXCR run on the RACE reads, TCRdb lists one record per CDR3 protein. Here the sample spans tens of thousands of distinct CDR3 sequences, about a tenth being singletons. Sequencing was performed on whole blood, taken in connection with sensitization to the hapten diphenylcyclopropenone (DPC). The receptors were gathered from a woman between 35 and 50 years old with alopecia areata. Some clones in this sample may be carry-over from other donors' samples.

The V gene is TRBV5-5, the J gene TRBJ2-7; D possibly corresponds to TRBD2 (6 bases). The CDR3 is 13 residues long. Trimming stripped 2 bases from V and 6 bases from J, with 12 bases between. CDR1 is SGHKS, CDR2 YYEKEE, per germline (reference sequence). CDR3 amino acids: CASSFGGGVEQYF. DNA of the CDR3: TGTGCCAGCAGCTTCGGGGGAGGTGTCGAGCAGTACTTC.

This clonotype was seen ten or more times. The rearrangement joins TRBV10-3 to TRBJ2-7; TRBD1 matches 8 bases. Germline CDR1 reads ENHRY; CDR2 reads SYGVKD. This CDR3 spans 16 amino acids. The V gene end was trimmed by 0 bases and the J gene end by 3 bases; junction bases not matched to a gene: 7. In DNA, the CDR3 is TGTGCCATCAGTGAGTCCACCGGGACAGGACTCTACGAGCAGTACTTC. Translated: CAISESTGTGLYEQYF.

This clonotype was observed a few times. The chain has TRBV4-1 and TRBJ1-1; 8 bases line up with TRBD1. Unmatched junction bases numbered 8, after V lost 2 bases and J lost 0 bases. The CDR3 runs to 17 residues. Germline loops: CDR1 MGHRA, CDR2 YSYEKL. The CDR3 sequence: CASSQTRDRHMNTEAFF. The CDR3 nucleotides read TGCGCCAGCAGCCAAACCCGGGACAGGCATATGAACACTGAAGCTTTCTTT.

This clonotype was observed at least ten times. V usage is TRBV4-2 and J usage is TRBJ1-6, with D tentatively TRBD1 (6 bases). The CDR3 has 15 amino acids. V lost 0 bases and J 9 bases, leaving 12 bases between the germline ends. Germline assignment: CDR1 LGHNA and CDR2 YNFKEQ. The DNA of the CDR3 is TGTGCCAGCAGCCAAGAGGGGGGACAATCTTCACCCCTCCACTTT. It codes for CASSQEGGQSSPLHF.

This clonotype was counted a few times. The V and J genes are TRBV4-1 and TRBJ2-1; 13 nucleotides align to TRBD2. Per germline, CDR1 MGHRA and CDR2 YSYEKL. V dropped 0 bases and J dropped 6; count of bases not matched to a gene: 17. This CDR3 is built from 21 residues. This CDR3 reads CASSQDWSPLGTSGVFNEQFF. CDR3 sequence (DNA): TGCGCCAGCAGCCAAGATTGGTCCCCCCTTGGGACTAGCGGGGTTTTCAATGAGCAGTTCTTC.

This clonotype was seen ten or more times. The genes are TRBV3-1 and TRBJ1-5; D uncertain. Germline lookup yields CDR1 LGHDT and CDR2 YNNKEL (reference sequence). This CDR3 region has 18 residues. The V end lost 4 bases, the J end lost 0 bases, and 19 bases lay between the germline ends. The CDR3: CASSPRPKSPASNQPQHF. CDR3 coding DNA: TGTGCCAGCAGCCCCAGGCCAAAGTCCCCAGCTAGCAATCAGCCCCAGCATTTT.

This clonotype appeared many times. The chain combines TRBV20-1 with TRBJ2-7; weak D call: TRBD2 (7 bases). There are 13 residues in the CDR3. Trimming cost V 4 bases and J 3 bases, with 13 bases left between them. CDR1 DFQATT and CDR2 SNEGSKA come from the germline V gene (reference sequence). CDR3 sequence reads: CSANREGGYEQYF. The DNA for the CDR3 is TGCAGTGCTAACAGGGAGGGGGGCTACGAGCAGTACTTC.

This clonotype appeared a few times. This chain uses TRBV27 with TRBJ1-2, with TRBD1 matching 7 bases. Germline assignment: CDR1 MNHEY and CDR2 SMNVEV (reference sequence). This CDR3 has 13 amino acids. After removal of 5 bases from V and 4 bases from J, the junction contained 4 bases not matched to a gene. The CDR3 spells CASSGGQFYGYTF. The CDR3 bases are TGTGCCAGCAGTGGGGGACAGTTCTATGGCTACACCTTC.

This clonotype occurred many times. V is TRBV5-1 and J is TRBJ1-1, with D maybe TRBD1 (6 bases). CDR1 SGHRS and CDR2 YFSETQ come from the germline V gene. The V and J ends lost 0 bases and 4 bases respectively, with 13 bases between them. The CDR3 is made up of 15 amino acids. This CDR3 is CASSLEGELSTEAFF. Written as DNA, the CDR3 is TGCGCCAGCAGCTTGGAGGGGGAGTTGAGCACTGAAGCTTTCTTT.

This clonotype has only a few counts. The chain has TRBV7-2 and TRBJ2-5; tentatively, D is TRBD1 (6 bases). Germline V gene sequence: CDR1 SGHTA, CDR2 FQGNSA. Deletions cut 5 bases from V and 7 bases from J, with 20 bases between. The CDR3 loop spans 15 amino acids. As DNA, the CDR3 is TGTGCCAGCAGCGCTCAGCCAGGGGCGGCGGGGACCCAGTACTTC. Translation: CASSAQPGAAGTQYF.

This clonotype was detected only a few times. V gene TRBV5-5 combines with J gene TRBJ1-5; 11 bases match TRBD1. The CDR3 has 18 amino acids. V dropped 4 bases and J dropped 5; count of bases not matched to a gene: 14. Germline CDR1 is SGHKS and CDR2 is YYEKEE (reference sequence). CDR3 coding DNA: TGTGCCAGCAGCCACTGGAGGACAGGGGGCAAATTGGATCAGCCCCAGCATTTT. The encoded protein is CASSHWRTGGKLDQPQHF.

Points on this clonotype: Just one base apart from a much larger clone, this may be a read error. This chain connects TRBV3-1 to TRBJ1-4; D is perhaps TRBD1 (5 bases). Germline V lookup: CDR1 LGHDT, CDR2 YNNKEL (reference sequence). With 8 bases removed from V and 5 bases from J, the gap between germline ends came to 18 bases. There are 15 residues in the CDR3. Here the CDR3 reads CASGRGGEGNEKLFF. The DNA for the CDR3 is TGTGCCAGCGGCCGGGGCGGGGAAGGGAATGAAAAACTGTTTTTT.

This clonotype was recorded at least ten times. V gene TRBV10-3 combines with J gene TRBJ1-2; tentatively, D is TRBD1 (5 bases). The CDR3 spans 16 residues. Per germline, CDR1 ENHRY and CDR2 SYGVKD. V was clipped by 2 bases and J by 3 bases, with 16 bases between them. The CDR3 sequence is CAISEGGHGRDYGYTF. The CDR3 nucleotides read TGTGCCATCAGTGAGGGAGGACATGGCAGGGACTATGGCTACACCTTC.

This clonotype has a count of ten or more. The rearrangement uses TRBV12-3 or TRBV12-4 and TRBJ1-3; TRBD1 is a possible D gene (5 bases). Between the trimmed V and J ends, which lost 7 bases and 2 bases, there was a span of 18 bases. The CDR3 consists of 16 residues. CDR3 nucleotide sequence: TGTGCCAGCACCCTGAGGGCAGGAGGGGCTGGAAACACCATATATTTT. It codes for CASTLRAGGAGNTIYF.

The rearrangement joins TRBV20-1 to TRBJ2-3, with 7 bases matching TRBD2. Germline-derived CDR1 and CDR2 are DFQATT and SNEGSKA (reference sequence). CDR3 size: 14 residues. V was clipped by 6 bases and J by 0 bases; unmatched bases: 6. DNA of the CDR3: TGCAGTGCCCACGAGGGACTAAGCACAGATACGCAGTATTTT. Residues: CSAHEGLSTDTQYF.

V is TRBV2 and J is TRBJ1-6; D is uncertain. V lost 7 bases, J lost 7 bases, and 11 bases lay in between. The germline gives CDR1 SNHLY, CDR2 FYNNEI. CDR3 length: 13 residues. The CDR3 DNA follows: TGTGCCAGCAAGAGTCGGAGAAATTCACCCCTCCACTTT. Translation gives CASKSRRNSPLHF. The whole variable domain, filled in from reference TRBV2 and TRBJ1-6, reads EPEVTQTPSHQVTQMGQEVILRCVPISNHLYFYWYRQILGQKVEFLVSFYNNEISEKSEIFDDQFSVERPDGSNFTLKIRSTKLEDSAMYFCASKSRRNSPLHFGNGTRLTVT.

The chain combines TRBV10-3 with TRBJ2-3; 10 positions agree with TRBD2. The trim removed 6 bases at V and 4 bases at J, leaving 4 bases unmatched. There are 14 residues in the CDR3. In germline, CDR1 is ENHRY, CDR2 SYGVKD. The CDR3 DNA sequence: TGTGCCATCAGAGGACTAGCGGATGCAGATACGCAGTATTTT. Translation gives CAIRGLADADTQYF.

The table lists this clonotype with many counts. The chain employs TRBV2 and TRBJ2-1; D unclear. Germline V gives CDR1 SNHLY, CDR2 FYNNEI. The V gene lost 5 bases and the J gene lost 5 bases, with 13 bases spanning the gap. The CDR3 extends over 14 amino acids. In DNA, the CDR3 is TGTGCCAGCAGTCTTTCGAGAGCCCACAATGAGCAGTTCTTC. This translates into CASSLSRAHNEQFF.

Remarks on this clonotype: It is likely a read error, because the conserved phenylalanine at the end of the CDR3 is missing. This chain connects TRBV4-1 to TRBJ1-1; D is possibly TRBD1 (5 bases). Germline CDR1 MGHRA, CDR2 YSYEKL. The V end lost 3 bases, the J end lost 3 bases, and 14 bases lay between the germline ends. The CDR3 is 15 residues long. For the CDR3, the DNA is TGCGCCAGCAGCCAGGAACCAGGGAGTCACACTGAAGCTTTCCTT. This translates into CASSQEPGSHTEAFL.

This sequence joins TRBV28 and TRBJ2-7, with 7 bases matching TRBD1. V shed 5 bases and J 0 bases; nucleotides not matched to a gene: 10. There are 16 residues in the CDR3. Germline assignment: CDR1 MDHEN and CDR2 SYDVKM. The CDR3 region is CASSVLGTEASYEQYF. The CDR3 DNA sequence: TGTGCCAGCAGTGTACTCGGGACAGAAGCCTCCTACGAGCAGTACTTC.

This clonotype was picked up many times. The chain combines TRBV2 with TRBJ1-5; D uncertain. Trimming left V 2 bases short and J 0 bases short, with 11 bases between. Germline V gene lookup returns CDR1 SNHLY and CDR2 FYNNEI. CDR3 length equals 16 residues. The CDR3 DNA reads TGTGCCAGCAGTGAAATGGCAGAGTATAGCAATCAGCCCCAGCATTTT. Its translation: CASSEMAEYSNQPQHF.

The chain has TRBV11-2 and TRBJ1-2, with 8 bases matching TRBD1. CDR1 is SGHAT and CDR2 is FQNNGV in the germline V gene. J lost 3 bases, V lost 4 bases, and 13 bases had no gene match. This CDR3 comprises 17 residues. CDR3 nucleotide sequence: TGTGCCAGCAGCTCCCCTAGGGACAGGAGGAGGTACTATGGCTACACCTTC. It encodes CASSSPRDRRRYYGYTF.

This clonotype was recorded a few times. The V and J genes are TRBV20-1 and TRBJ1-5, with D uncertain. Trimming took 3 bases from V and 1 from J, leaving 4 bases between them. The CDR3 spans 12 residues. Germline CDR1 reads DFQATT; CDR2 reads SNEGSKA (reference sequence). The CDR3 region has the DNA TGCAGTGCTAGGCGGAGCAATCAGCCCCAGCATTTT. The encoded protein is CSARRSNQPQHF.

In this sample, this clonotype turned up many times. The chain combines TRBV29-1 with TRBJ2-2; possibly TRBD1 or TRBD2 for D (5 bases each). CDR1 is SQVTM and CDR2 is ANQGSEA in the germline V gene. Trimming took 4 bases from V and 5 from J, leaving 17 bases between them. This CDR3 comprises 15 residues. DNA for the CDR3: TGCAGCGTTGCGCCAGGGCGCGGGTCTACCGGGGAGCTGTTTTTT. Residues: CSVAPGRGSTGELFF.